The rows below give T cell receptor beta chains drawn from one sample of a study of patients and donors after allogeneic stem cell transplantation. TCRdb re-called the RT-PCR reads through MiXCR, storing one row per CDR3 protein. Of roughly 2,500 distinct CDR3 sequences listed, 3% to 5% are singletons. The sample comprised blood, either unsorted or a sorted T cell fraction (not recorded which). The receptors here all came from a human donor who was either an allogeneic HSCT recipient or a stem cell or donor lymphocyte infusion donor (not recorded which). It is not recorded whose cells these are; they may come from a transplant donor. The CDR3 runs from the conserved cysteine through the conserved F or W. The order of the fields is D gene, V gene, J gene, clone size, CDR3 protein, CDR3 DNA. A D gene is named only where the DNA matches it firmly. Size is stated as once, few, many or a size class.

d_call: .; v_call: TRBV3-1; j_call: TRBJ2-7; clone_size: many; cdr3_aa: CASSQKSPRSFALMYEQYF; cdr3_nt: TGTGCCAGCAGCCAAAAATCCCCAAGGTCGTTCGCATTAATGTACGAGCAGTACTTC
d_call: TRBD2; v_call: TRBV24-1; j_call: TRBJ2-1; clone_size: many; cdr3_aa: CATSMGLVKFF; cdr3_nt: TGTGCCACCAGCATGGGACTAGTTAAGTTCTTC
d_call: .; v_call: TRBV27; j_call: TRBJ1-6; clone_size: medium-sized; cdr3_aa: CASSLGSGPNSPLHF; cdr3_nt: TGTGCCAGCAGTTTAGGATCAGGGCCTAATTCACCCCTCCACTTT
d_call: .; v_call: TRBV29-1; j_call: TRBJ2-7; clone_size: many; cdr3_aa: CSVEGTDYTPPEQYF; cdr3_nt: TGCAGCGTTGAGGGGACGGACTATACCCCTCCCGAGCAGTACTTC
d_call: TRBD1; v_call: TRBV3-1; j_call: TRBJ2-1; clone_size: medium-sized; cdr3_aa: CASRVTGGGDEQFF; cdr3_nt: TGTGCCAGCAGGGTGACAGGGGGCGGGGATGAGCAGTTCTTC
d_call: .; v_call: TRBV21-1; j_call: TRBJ1-2; clone_size: medium-sized; cdr3_aa: CASSTSGTHYESNYGYTF; cdr3_nt: TGTGCCAGCAGCACCTCCGGGACACACTATGAGTCTAACTATGGCTACACCTTC
d_call: .; v_call: TRBV25-1; j_call: TRBJ2-7; clone_size: medium-sized; cdr3_aa: CASSEGQNPYEQYF; cdr3_nt: TGTGCCAGCAGTGAAGGGCAGAACCCCTACGAGCAGTACTTC
d_call: TRBD2; v_call: TRBV24-1; j_call: TRBJ2-1; clone_size: few; cdr3_aa: CATSDFTLAGGSNEQFF; cdr3_nt: TGTGCCACCAGTGACTTTACACTAGCGGGAGGATCCAATGAGCAGTTCTTC
d_call: .; v_call: TRBV30; j_call: TRBJ1-2; clone_size: many; cdr3_aa: CAWSVPREEGYTF; cdr3_nt: TGTGCCTGGAGTGTACCCAGGGAGGAGGGCTACACCTTC
d_call: TRBD1; v_call: TRBV5-4; j_call: TRBJ2-5; clone_size: many; cdr3_aa: CASSPRTGARETQYF; cdr3_nt: TGTGCCAGCAGCCCAAGAACAGGGGCCAGGGAGACCCAGTACTTC
d_call: .; v_call: TRBV5-8; j_call: TRBJ2-5; clone_size: few; cdr3_aa: CASSLAAGAATSGETQYF; cdr3_nt: TGTGCCAGCAGCTTGGCCGCTGGGGCAGCCACCTCCGGGGAGACCCAGTACTTC
d_call: TRBD2; v_call: TRBV5-1; j_call: TRBJ2-7; clone_size: few; cdr3_aa: CASSLMLAGGYEQYF; cdr3_nt: TGCGCCAGCAGCTTGATGCTAGCGGGGGGCTACGAGCAGTACTTC
d_call: .; v_call: TRBV5-1; j_call: TRBJ2-3; clone_size: large; cdr3_aa: CASSSQGTYTDTQYF; cdr3_nt: TGCGCCAGCAGCTCACAGGGGACTTACACAGATACGCAGTATTTT
d_call: .; v_call: TRBV13; j_call: TRBJ2-4; clone_size: medium-sized; cdr3_aa: CASSLVTVGNIQYF; cdr3_nt: TGTGCCAGCAGCTTAGTGACGGTCGGCAACATTCAGTACTTC
d_call: .; v_call: TRBV5-1; j_call: TRBJ1-2; clone_size: medium-sized; cdr3_aa: CASQAGMNYGYTF; cdr3_nt: TGCGCCAGCCAGGCCGGGATGAACTATGGCTACACCTTC
d_call: TRBD2; v_call: TRBV5-4; j_call: TRBJ2-3; clone_size: many; cdr3_aa: CASSWGSSGRAADTQYF; cdr3_nt: TGTGCCAGCAGCTGGGGATCTAGCGGGAGGGCCGCAGATACGCAGTATTTT
d_call: .; v_call: TRBV5-4; j_call: TRBJ1-1; clone_size: many; cdr3_aa: CASSPLERDPGTEAFF; cdr3_nt: TGTGCCAGCAGCCCTCTCGAGCGGGATCCGGGCACTGAAGCTTTCTTT
d_call: .; v_call: TRBV6-1; j_call: TRBJ1-1; clone_size: medium-sized; cdr3_aa: CASTGRQNTEAFF; cdr3_nt: TGTGCCAGCACGGGGAGACAGAACACTGAAGCTTTCTTT
d_call: .; v_call: TRBV6-1; j_call: TRBJ2-3; clone_size: many; cdr3_aa: CASKTGTDTQYF; cdr3_nt: TGTGCCAGCAAGACGGGCACAGATACGCAGTATTTT
d_call: .; v_call: TRBV6-1; j_call: TRBJ1-2; clone_size: many; cdr3_aa: CASRDGPNYGYTF; cdr3_nt: TGTGCCAGCAGAGACGGTCCTAACTATGGCTACACCTTC
d_call: TRBD2; v_call: TRBV7-6; j_call: TRBJ2-3; clone_size: many; cdr3_aa: CASSSLAGPTDTQYF; cdr3_nt: TGTGCCAGCAGCTCCTTAGCGGGGCCCACAGATACGCAGTATTTT
d_call: TRBD1; v_call: TRBV6-5; j_call: TRBJ2-5; clone_size: many; cdr3_aa: CASSYYALSTGYRRQETQYF; cdr3_nt: TGTGCCAGCAGTTACTATGCCCTATCGACAGGGTACAGGAGACAAGAGACCCAGTACTTC
d_call: TRBD1; v_call: TRBV27; j_call: TRBJ2-7; clone_size: few; cdr3_aa: CASSEGTGRAYF; cdr3_nt: TGTGCCAGCAGTGAGGGGACAGGGAGGGCGTACTTC
d_call: .; v_call: TRBV5-4; j_call: TRBJ2-7; clone_size: few; cdr3_aa: CASSLEAPSYEQYF; cdr3_nt: TGTGCCAGCAGCTTGGAGGCCCCCTCCTACGAGCAGTACTTC
d_call: .; v_call: TRBV12-3/TRBV12-4; j_call: TRBJ2-6; clone_size: medium-sized; cdr3_aa: CASSLAVGQPLRSGANVLTF; cdr3_nt: TGTGCCAGCAGTTTAGCAGTTGGACAGCCACTACGCTCTGGGGCCAACGTCCTGACTTTC
d_call: .; v_call: TRBV20-1; j_call: TRBJ1-5; clone_size: medium-sized; cdr3_aa: CSASRDPNQPQHF; cdr3_nt: TGCAGTGCTTCCCGGGACCCCAATCAGCCCCAGCATTTT
d_call: TRBD1; v_call: TRBV29-1; j_call: TRBJ2-7; clone_size: many; cdr3_aa: CSVRTFSPGQGTYEQYF; cdr3_nt: TGCAGCGTTCGAACGTTCAGCCCAGGACAGGGGACCTACGAGCAGTACTTC
d_call: .; v_call: TRBV29-1; j_call: TRBJ2-5; clone_size: many; cdr3_aa: CSVPSRRETQYF; cdr3_nt: TGCAGCGTTCCAAGTAGAAGAGAGACCCAGTACTTC
d_call: TRBD2; v_call: TRBV5-5; j_call: TRBJ2-3; clone_size: many; cdr3_aa: CASRPVAGLAGSTDTQYF; cdr3_nt: TGTGCCAGCAGACCGGTGGCGGGACTAGCGGGGAGCACAGATACGCAGTATTTT
d_call: TRBD2; v_call: TRBV12-3/TRBV12-4; j_call: TRBJ2-7; clone_size: few; cdr3_aa: CASSTTSGLSYEQYF; cdr3_nt: TGTGCCAGCAGTACGACTAGCGGGCTTTCCTACGAGCAGTACTTC